This TCR beta chain is drawn from a study of beta chain features in type 1 diabetes. Whole-study findings and limits: Among patients with Type 1 diabetes, TCRB CDR3s were moderately but significantly shorter in every one of the four CD4+ subsets. Sampled from patients, naive, central memory and Treg TCRB repertoires appeared more similar than those sampled from healthy donors. It was not settled here whether HLA type affects TCRB rearrangement.

The whole isolated RNA underwent reverse transcription, so sequencing captured expressed TCRB transcripts. Data came from immunoSEQ multiplex PCR; TCRdb stores just in-frame clones and leaves some out. This table holds 550,000 to 850,000 clones, roughly 12% found once. The authors took one heparinised blood draw, averaging about 120 mL, from each donor. This clone appeared a few times. The antigen is unknown. The sequencing sample was made of naive CD4+ T cells from blood. The receptor was derived from a man between 18 and 29 years old with type 1 diabetes.

CDR3 in DNA: TGCAGTGTGCGCCATAACTATGGCTACACCTTC. Protein: CSVRHNYGYTF. The chain is built from TRBV20-1 and TRBJ1-2; D call uncertain. This CDR3 contains 11 residues. The germline V gene encodes CDR1 DFQATT and CDR2 SNEGSKA (reference sequence). With 7 bases removed from V and 1 base from J, the gap between germline ends came to 7 bases.